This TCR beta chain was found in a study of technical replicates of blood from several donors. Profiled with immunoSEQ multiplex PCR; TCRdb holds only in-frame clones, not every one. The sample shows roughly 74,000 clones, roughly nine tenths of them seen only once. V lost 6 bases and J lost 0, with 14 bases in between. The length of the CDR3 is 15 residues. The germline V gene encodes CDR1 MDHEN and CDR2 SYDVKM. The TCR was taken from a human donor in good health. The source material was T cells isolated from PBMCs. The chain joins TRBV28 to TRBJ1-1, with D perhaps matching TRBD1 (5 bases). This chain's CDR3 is CASSPPGGVNTEAFF. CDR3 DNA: TGTGCCAGCAGCCCCCCGGGGGGAGTGAACACTGAAGCTTTCTTT. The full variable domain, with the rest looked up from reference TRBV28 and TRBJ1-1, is DVKVTQSSRYLVKRTGEKVFLECVQDMDHENMFWYRQDPGLGLRLIYFSYDVKMKEKGDIPEGYSVSREKKERFSLILESASTNQTSMYLCASSPPGGVNTEAFFGQGTRLTVV.